This T cell receptor beta chain was sequenced in a study of T cell repertoires in cytomegalovirus infection. For the study at large: Through public TCR beta signatures, both CMV infection and matching HLA type were indicated.

This clonotype was picked up many times. What it recognizes is unknown. Findings and limits, study-wide: Identification of carriers of CMV plus the relevant HLA was achieved through cumulative public TCR beta family frequency. HLA-C-restricted TCR beta clonotypes specific for CMV led the ex vivo response.

Germline CDR1 is MNHEY and CDR2 is SMNVEV (reference sequence). V was pared by 9 bases and J by 7 bases, with 12 bases between. The CDR3 is 12 amino acids. One entry per CDR3 protein results from TCRdb running MiXCR on the reads. The repertoire holds 76,000 or so distinct CDR3 sequences, with about 4% as singletons. V usage is TRBV27 and J usage is TRBJ2-2; D unclear. The specimen sequenced was PBMCs. The clonotype was recovered from a human donor in good health (CMV status not recorded). Some clones in this sample may be carry-over from other donors' samples. CDR3 coding DNA: TGTGCCAGTCAGGTCGGAAACGGGGAGCTGTTTTTT. Its translation: CASQVGNGELFF.